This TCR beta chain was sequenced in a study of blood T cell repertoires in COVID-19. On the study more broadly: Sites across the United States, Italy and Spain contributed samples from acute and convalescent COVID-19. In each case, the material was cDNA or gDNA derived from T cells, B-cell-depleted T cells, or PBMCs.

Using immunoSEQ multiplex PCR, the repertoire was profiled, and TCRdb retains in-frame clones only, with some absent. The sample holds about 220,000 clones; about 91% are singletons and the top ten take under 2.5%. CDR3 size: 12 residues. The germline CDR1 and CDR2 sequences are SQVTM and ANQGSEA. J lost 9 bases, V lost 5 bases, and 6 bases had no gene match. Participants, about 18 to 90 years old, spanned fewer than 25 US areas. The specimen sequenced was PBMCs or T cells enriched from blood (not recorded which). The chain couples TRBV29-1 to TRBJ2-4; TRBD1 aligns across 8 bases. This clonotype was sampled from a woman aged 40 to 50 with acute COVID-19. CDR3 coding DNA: TGCAGCGTTAGGGTGGGGACAGGCATTCAGTACTTC. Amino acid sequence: CSVRVGTGIQYF.